The rows below give T cell receptor beta chains drawn from one sample of a study of OX40 agonist ivuxolimab in advanced cancers. Sequenced by immunoSEQ multiplex PCR; TCRdb stores in-frame clones only, minus some. The profile shows about 19,000 clones, roughly 78% of them singletons. Sequenced here: CD4+ or CD8+ T cells sorted from blood, sampled in a trial of the OX40 agonist ivuxolimab. The receptors come from an adult with an advanced solid tumor such as melanoma, head and neck, liver or kidney cancer. CDR3s include the opening cysteine and the closing phenylalanine or tryptophan. The D gene is left open where the match is weak. Clone sizes are given selectively: once, few, many, or a class where the clone is expanded.

D: NA
J: TRBJ1-1
V: TRBV4-1
size: few
DNA: TGCGCCAGCTCCACAGGCTGGACTCTGAACACTGAAGCTTTCTTT
CDR3: CASSTGWTLNTEAFF

D: TRBD1
J: TRBJ2-1
V: TRBV16
size: NA
DNA: TGTGCCAGCAGCCTAGGGGGCCATGAGCAGTTCTTC
CDR3: CASSLGGHEQFF

D: NA
J: TRBJ1-6
V: TRBV4-3
size: few
DNA: TGCGCCAGCAGCCACGGCCCAGGGATAAATTCACCCCTCCACTTT
CDR3: CASSHGPGINSPLHF

D: NA
J: TRBJ2-2
V: TRBV10-3
size: NA
DNA: TGTGCCATCAGTCCAACAGGGTCCGGGGAGCTGTTTTTT
CDR3: CAISPTGSGELFF

D: NA
J: TRBJ2-3
V: TRBV7-3
size: NA
DNA: TGTGCCAGCAGTCAGTGGGGGGGCACAGATACGCAGTATTTT
CDR3: CASSQWGGTDTQYF

D: NA
J: TRBJ2-2
V: TRBV27
size: few
DNA: TGTGCCAGCAGTTTAGAGAACACCGGGGAGCTGTTTTTT
CDR3: CASSLENTGELFF

D: NA
J: TRBJ1-4
V: TRBV27
size: NA
DNA: TGTGCCAGCAGTTTTCCTTTTGGGGACCTGTTTTTT
CDR3: CASSFPFGDLFF

D: NA
J: TRBJ1-6
V: TRBV6-5
size: NA
DNA: TGTGCCAGCAGCTGGATCAGAAATGGGAATTCACCCCTCCACTTT
CDR3: CASSWIRNGNSPLHF

D: NA
J: TRBJ2-2
V: TRBV11-2
size: few
DNA: TGTGCCAGCAGCTGGGACACGAACACCGGGGAGCTGTTTTTT
CDR3: CASSWDTNTGELFF

D: NA
J: TRBJ2-6
V: TRBV29-1
size: NA
DNA: TGCAGCGTTGTCCTCTCTGGGGCCAACGTCCTGACTTTC
CDR3: CSVVLSGANVLTF

D: TRBD1
J: TRBJ2-5
V: TRBV4-3
size: NA
DNA: TGCGCCAGCAGCTCGGACAGGGGGAAGACCCAGTACTTC
CDR3: CASSSDRGKTQYF

D: NA
J: TRBJ1-1
V: TRBV7-6
size: NA
DNA: TGTGCCAGCAGCTTAACAGGGATGACGAACACTGAAGCTTTCTTT
CDR3: CASSLTGMTNTEAFF

D: TRBD1
J: TRBJ1-2
V: TRBV5-6
size: NA
DNA: TGTGCCAGCAGCCCAGGACAGGGGAACTATGGCTACACCTTC
CDR3: CASSPGQGNYGYTF

D: NA
J: TRBJ1-4
V: TRBV7-2
size: NA
DNA: TGTGCCAGCAGCTCAGACCGAGGGTGGGCTAATGAAAAACTGTTTTTT
CDR3: CASSSDRGWANEKLFF

D: NA
J: TRBJ2-2
V: TRBV9
size: NA
DNA: TGTGCCAGCAGCGGCAACGAGCTGTTTTTT
CDR3: CASSGNELFF

D: NA
J: TRBJ1-1
V: TRBV7-9
size: NA
DNA: TGTGCCAGCAGCTTGGGCGGCCACACTGAAGCTTTCTTT
CDR3: CASSLGGHTEAFF

D: NA
J: TRBJ1-1
V: TRBV7-6
size: NA
DNA: TGTGCCAGCAGCTTCGGGGGGAACACTGAAGCTTTCTTT
CDR3: CASSFGGNTEAFF

D: NA
J: TRBJ2-3
V: TRBV2
size: NA
DNA: TGTGCCAGCAGTGAAAATGCGGGCCGGGTCTCAGATACGCAGTATTTT
CDR3: CASSENAGRVSDTQYF

D: NA
J: TRBJ2-7
V: TRBV27
size: NA
DNA: TGTGCCAGCAGTTTGGTAGGGAACGAGCAGTACTTC
CDR3: CASSLVGNEQYF

D: NA
J: TRBJ2-7
V: TRBV11-2
size: NA
DNA: TGTGCCAGCAGCTCCCCCGGAGTCTTGGGCTCCTACGAGCAGTACTTC
CDR3: CASSSPGVLGSYEQYF

D: NA
J: TRBJ1-4
V: TRBV11-2
size: NA
DNA: TGTGCCAGCAGCCCCTACCGGGACGGTAAAGAAAAACTGTTTTTT
CDR3: CASSPYRDGKEKLFF

D: NA
J: TRBJ1-2
V: TRBV27
size: NA
DNA: TGTGCCAGCAGTTCGGTCCTCTGGCGGCAGGGGACGGGGCCTGCTGGCTACACCTTC
CDR3: CASSSVLWRQGTGPAGYTF

D: NA
J: TRBJ2-5
V: TRBV4-1
size: NA
DNA: TGCGCCAGCAGCCAAGGCGGTGGCCAAGAGACCCAGTACTTC
CDR3: CASSQGGGQETQYF

D: NA
J: TRBJ1-2
V: TRBV27
size: NA
DNA: TGTGCCAGCAGTTTACAGGCCTGGGCAGGGATCCATGGCTACACCTTC
CDR3: CASSLQAWAGIHGYTF

D: NA
J: TRBJ1-6
V: TRBV11-3
size: NA
DNA: TGTGCCAGCAGCTTAGAGTATTCACCCCTCCACTTT
CDR3: CASSLEYSPLHF

D: TRBD2
J: TRBJ2-1
V: TRBV29-1
size: NA
DNA: TGCAGCGTTGTCGGGGGGGTTCTTTCTAAGTTCTACAATGAGCAGTTCTTC
CDR3: CSVVGGVLSKFYNEQFF

D: NA
J: TRBJ1-2
V: TRBV12-5
size: few
DNA: TGTGCTAGTGGTTTGGGGCCTTTGGATGGCTACACCTTC
CDR3: CASGLGPLDGYTF

D: NA
J: TRBJ1-6
V: TRBV5-6
size: NA
DNA: TGTGCCAGCAGCACCATTATGGACGGAGAGGAAAAGTCACCCCTCCACTTT
CDR3: CASSTIMDGEEKSPLHF

D: NA
J: TRBJ1-2
V: TRBV30
size: NA
DNA: TGTGCCTGGAATACGGGGAATGACTATGGCTACACCTTC
CDR3: CAWNTGNDYGYTF

D: NA
J: TRBJ2-1
V: TRBV5-6
size: NA
DNA: TGTGCCAGCAGCTCGACCGGCAATGAGCAGTTCTTC
CDR3: CASSSTGNEQFF

D: NA
J: TRBJ2-2
V: TRBV27
size: NA
DNA: TGTGCCAGCAGCGCCGGACAGCACGTCGGGGAGCTGTTTTTT
CDR3: CASSAGQHVGELFF

D: NA
J: TRBJ2-7
V: TRBV28
size: NA
DNA: TGTGCCAGCAGTTTTGGAGGGAACGAGCAGTACTTC
CDR3: CASSFGGNEQYF